What follows describes a single TCR beta chain. Authors' methods: Estimation of nucleated cell counts was performed using reference gene primer amplification. Sequencing used immunoSEQ multiplex PCR; TCRdb keeps in-frame clones, though not all of them. V and J calls and clone size are copied from that table; D and trimming were computed from the DNA. This table holds some 500,000 clones, 85% to 90% found once. These data are taken from a study of blood T cell repertoires in COVID-19. Across the whole study: Samples came from the United States, Italy and Spain, spanning acute and convalescent COVID-19.

Followed over time, Seattle patients had been enrolled while infection was active. With V trimmed by 1 base and J by 2 bases, 3 bases remained unmatched. The CDR3 covers 15 residues. The V gene's germline CDR1 is MGHRA and CDR2 YSYEKL. The chain joins TRBV4-1 to TRBJ1-2; 8 nucleotides agree with TRBD1. The origin of this receptor is a woman in her forties or fifties with COVID-19, enrolled during active disease. The sample taken for sequencing was peripheral blood. This CDR3 reads CASSQVWTGNYGYTF. Here the CDR3 DNA reads TGCGCCAGCAGCCAAGTCTGGACAGGGAACTATGGCTACACCTTC.